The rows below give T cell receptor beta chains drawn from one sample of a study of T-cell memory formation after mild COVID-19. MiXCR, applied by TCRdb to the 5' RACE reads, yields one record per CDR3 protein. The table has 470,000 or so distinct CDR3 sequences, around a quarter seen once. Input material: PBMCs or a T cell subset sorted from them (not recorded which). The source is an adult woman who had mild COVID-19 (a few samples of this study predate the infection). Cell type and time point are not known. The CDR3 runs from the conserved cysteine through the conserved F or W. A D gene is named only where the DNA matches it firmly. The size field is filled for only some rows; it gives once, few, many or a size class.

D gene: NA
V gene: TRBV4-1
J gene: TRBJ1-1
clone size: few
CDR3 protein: CASSQVLTANTEAFF
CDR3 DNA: TGCGCCAGCAGCCAAGTCTTAACAGCGAACACTGAAGCTTTCTTT

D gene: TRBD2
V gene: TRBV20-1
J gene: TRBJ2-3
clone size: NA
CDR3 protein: CSARGWTSGGHTDTQYF
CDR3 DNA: TGCAGTGCTAGAGGTTGGACTAGCGGGGGCCACACAGATACGCAGTATTTT

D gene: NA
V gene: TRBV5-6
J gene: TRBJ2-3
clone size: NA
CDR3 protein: CASSLAGITDTQYF
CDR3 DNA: TGTGCCAGCAGTCTAGCAGGGATCACAGATACGCAGTATTTT

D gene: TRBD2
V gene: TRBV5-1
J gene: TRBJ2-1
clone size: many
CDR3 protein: CASSLGDSGGPYNEQFF
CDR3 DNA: TGCGCCAGCAGCTTGGGGGATAGCGGGGGGCCGTACAATGAGCAGTTCTTC

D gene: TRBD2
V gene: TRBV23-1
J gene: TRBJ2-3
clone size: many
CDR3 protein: CASSPPGEGLHSTDTQYF
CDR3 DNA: TGCGCCAGCAGTCCGCCTGGGGAGGGCCTCCATAGCACAGATACGCAGTATTTT

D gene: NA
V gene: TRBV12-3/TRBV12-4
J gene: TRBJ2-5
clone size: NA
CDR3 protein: CASRGWETQYF
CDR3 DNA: TGTGCCAGCCGGGGGTGGGAGACCCAGTACTTC

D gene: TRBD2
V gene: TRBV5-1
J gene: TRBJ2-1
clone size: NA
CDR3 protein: CASSLGTSAYNEQFF
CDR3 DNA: TGCGCCAGCAGCTTGGGGACTAGCGCCTACAATGAGCAGTTCTTC

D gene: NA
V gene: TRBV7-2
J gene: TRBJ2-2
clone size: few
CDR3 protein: CASSTLWGGGELFF
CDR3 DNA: TGTGCCAGCAGCACCTTGTGGGGTGGCGGGGAGCTGTTTTTT

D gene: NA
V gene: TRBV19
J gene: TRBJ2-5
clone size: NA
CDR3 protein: CASSFGDLLEETQYF
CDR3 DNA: TGTGCCAGTAGTTTCGGAGATCTCCTGGAGGAGACCCAGTACTTC

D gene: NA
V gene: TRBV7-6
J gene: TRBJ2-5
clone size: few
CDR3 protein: CASSLGWGRRRETQYF
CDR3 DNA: TGTGCCAGCAGCTTAGGGTGGGGAAGAAGACGGGAGACCCAGTACTTC

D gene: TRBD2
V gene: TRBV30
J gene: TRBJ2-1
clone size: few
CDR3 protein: CAWSGVPGLVARNEQFF
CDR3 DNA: TGTGCCTGGAGTGGGGTCCCGGGACTAGTAGCTCGGAATGAGCAGTTCTTC

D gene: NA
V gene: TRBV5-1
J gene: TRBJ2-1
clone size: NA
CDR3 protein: CASSFASGAHDYNEQFF
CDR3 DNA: TGCGCCAGCAGCTTCGCCTCGGGAGCCCACGACTACAATGAGCAGTTCTTC

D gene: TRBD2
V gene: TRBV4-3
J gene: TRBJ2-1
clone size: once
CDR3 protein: CASSLGGGSNEQFF
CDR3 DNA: TGCGCCAGCAGCCTCGGCGGGGGGTCCAATGAGCAGTTCTTC

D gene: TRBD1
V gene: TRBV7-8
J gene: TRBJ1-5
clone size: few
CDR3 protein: CASSHGTAPNSNQPQHF
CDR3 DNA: TGTGCCAGCAGCCACGGGACAGCACCTAATAGCAATCAGCCCCAGCATTTT

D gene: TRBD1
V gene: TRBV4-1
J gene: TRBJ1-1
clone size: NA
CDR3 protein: CASSLPRTGGVANTEAFF
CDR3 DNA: TGCGCCAGCAGCCTTCCTCGGACAGGGGGAGTCGCCAACACTGAAGCTTTCTTT

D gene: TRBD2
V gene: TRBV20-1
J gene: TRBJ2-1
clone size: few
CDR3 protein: CSASTTSGDYNEQFF
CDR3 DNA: TGCAGTGCTTCTACGACTAGCGGAGATTACAATGAGCAGTTCTTC

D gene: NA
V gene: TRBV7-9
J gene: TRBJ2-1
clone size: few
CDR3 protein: CASSLGEGRDNEQFF
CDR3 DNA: TGTGCCAGCAGCTTAGGAGAGGGCCGCGACAATGAGCAGTTCTTC

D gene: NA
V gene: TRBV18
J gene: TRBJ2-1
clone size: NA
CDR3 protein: CASSPDLVSRNEQFF
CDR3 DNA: TGTGCCAGCTCACCCGATCTAGTCAGCCGCAATGAGCAGTTCTTC

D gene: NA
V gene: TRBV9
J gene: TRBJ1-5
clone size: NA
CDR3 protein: CASSPTARNQPQHF
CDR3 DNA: TGTGCCAGCAGCCCGACAGCCCGCAATCAGCCCCAGCATTTT

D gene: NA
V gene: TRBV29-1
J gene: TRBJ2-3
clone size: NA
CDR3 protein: CSVETEADSTDTQYF
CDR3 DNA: TGCAGCGTTGAAACCGAGGCAGATAGCACAGATACGCAGTATTTT

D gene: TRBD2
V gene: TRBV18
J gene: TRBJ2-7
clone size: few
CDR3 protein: CASSQGLAEAYEQYF
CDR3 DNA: TGTGCCAGCTCACAGGGACTAGCGGAGGCCTACGAGCAGTACTTC

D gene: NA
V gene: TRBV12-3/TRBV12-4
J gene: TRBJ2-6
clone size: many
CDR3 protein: CASSSSGSGANVLTF
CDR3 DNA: TGTGCCAGCAGTTCGTCGGGCTCTGGGGCCAACGTCCTGACTTTC

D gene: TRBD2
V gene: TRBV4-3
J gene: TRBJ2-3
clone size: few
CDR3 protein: CASSQDASGRSTDTQYF
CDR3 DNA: TGCGCCAGCAGCCAAGACGCCAGCGGGAGAAGCACAGATACGCAGTATTTT

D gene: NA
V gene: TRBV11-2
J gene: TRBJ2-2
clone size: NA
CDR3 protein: CASSLDMLAEGTGELFF
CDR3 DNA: TGTGCCAGCAGCTTAGATATGCTAGCTGAGGGCACCGGGGAGCTGTTTTTT

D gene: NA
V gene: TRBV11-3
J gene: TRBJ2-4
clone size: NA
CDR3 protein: CASSILSAIQYF
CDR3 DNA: TGTGCCAGCAGCATCCTGTCAGCCATTCAGTACTTC

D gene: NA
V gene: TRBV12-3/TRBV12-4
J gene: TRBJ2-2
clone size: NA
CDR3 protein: CASSLARGLTGELFF
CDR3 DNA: TGTGCCAGCAGTTTGGCCAGGGGACTGACCGGGGAGCTGTTTTTT

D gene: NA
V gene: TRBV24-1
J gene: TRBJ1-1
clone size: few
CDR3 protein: CATGMHWTGEAFF
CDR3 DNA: TGTGCCACCGGGATGCATTGGACTGGGGAAGCTTTCTTT

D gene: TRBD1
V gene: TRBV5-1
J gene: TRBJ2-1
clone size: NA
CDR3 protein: CASSWSRDRVPNEQFF
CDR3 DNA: TGCGCCAGCAGCTGGAGCCGGGACAGGGTGCCTAATGAGCAGTTCTTC

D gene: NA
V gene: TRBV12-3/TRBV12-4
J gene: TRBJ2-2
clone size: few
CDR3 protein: CASGTGELNTGELFF
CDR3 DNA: TGTGCCAGCGGGACGGGGGAGTTGAACACCGGGGAGCTGTTTTTT

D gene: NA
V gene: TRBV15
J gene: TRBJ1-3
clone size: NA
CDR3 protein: CATSRDLASGNTIYF
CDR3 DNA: TGTGCCACCAGCAGAGATTTGGCTTCTGGAAACACCATATATTTT

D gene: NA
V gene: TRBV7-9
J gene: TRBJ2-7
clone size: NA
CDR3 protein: CASSPTAAYEQYF
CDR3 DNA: TGTGCCAGCAGCCCGACGGCGGCCTACGAGCAGTACTTC

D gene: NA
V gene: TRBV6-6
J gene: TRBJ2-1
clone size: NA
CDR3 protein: CASSYSEGVQNEQFF
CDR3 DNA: TGTGCCAGCAGTTACTCGGAGGGGGTTCAGAATGAGCAGTTCTTC

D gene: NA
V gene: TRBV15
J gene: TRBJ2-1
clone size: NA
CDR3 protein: CATSRESRNEQFF
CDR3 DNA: TGTGCCACCAGCAGAGAGAGTAGGAATGAGCAGTTCTTC

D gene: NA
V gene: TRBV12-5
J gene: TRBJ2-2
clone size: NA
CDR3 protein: CASAWGPLATGELFF
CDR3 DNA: TGTGCTAGTGCCTGGGGCCCCTTAGCGACCGGGGAGCTGTTTTTT

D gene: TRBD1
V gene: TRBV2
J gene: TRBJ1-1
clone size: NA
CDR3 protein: CASSGWTGAEAFF
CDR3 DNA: TGTGCCAGCAGCGGATGGACAGGGGCTGAAGCTTTCTTT

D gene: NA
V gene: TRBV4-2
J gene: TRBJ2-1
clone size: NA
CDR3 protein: CASSQGVFQGGEQFF
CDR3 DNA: TGTGCCAGCAGCCAAGGTGTATTTCAGGGTGGTGAGCAGTTCTTC

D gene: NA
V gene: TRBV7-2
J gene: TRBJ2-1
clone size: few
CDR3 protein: CASSLGPIAEQFF
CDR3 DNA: TGTGCCAGCAGCTTAGGGCCGATAGCGGAGCAGTTCTTC

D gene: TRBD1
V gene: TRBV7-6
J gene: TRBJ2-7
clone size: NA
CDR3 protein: CASVHPLTGELVYEQYF
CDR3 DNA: TGTGCCAGCGTCCATCCCCTGACAGGGGAGCTAGTCTACGAGCAGTACTTC

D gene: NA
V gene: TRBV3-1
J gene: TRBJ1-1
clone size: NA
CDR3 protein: CASSHHQRNTEAFF
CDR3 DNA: TGTGCCAGCAGCCACCACCAGAGGAACACTGAAGCTTTCTTT

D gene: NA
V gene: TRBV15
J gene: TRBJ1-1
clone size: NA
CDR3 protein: CATSSPGTGFVYTEAFF
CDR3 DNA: TGTGCCACCAGCTCCCCCGGGACTGGGTTTGTGTACACTGAAGCTTTCTTT

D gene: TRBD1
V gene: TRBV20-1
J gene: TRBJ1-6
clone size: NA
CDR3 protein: CSAVDRGSYNSPLHF
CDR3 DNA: TGCAGTGCGGTCGACAGGGGCTCCTATAATTCACCCCTCCACTTT

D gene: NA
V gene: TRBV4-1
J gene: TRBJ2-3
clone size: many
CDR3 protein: CASSQDLESRLGADTQYF
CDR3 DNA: TGCGCCAGCAGCCAAGATTTAGAATCCAGGTTAGGGGCAGATACGCAGTATTTT

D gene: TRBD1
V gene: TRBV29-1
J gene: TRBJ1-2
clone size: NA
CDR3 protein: CSAEDRDYGYTF
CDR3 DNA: TGCAGCGCCGAAGACAGGGACTATGGCTACACCTTC